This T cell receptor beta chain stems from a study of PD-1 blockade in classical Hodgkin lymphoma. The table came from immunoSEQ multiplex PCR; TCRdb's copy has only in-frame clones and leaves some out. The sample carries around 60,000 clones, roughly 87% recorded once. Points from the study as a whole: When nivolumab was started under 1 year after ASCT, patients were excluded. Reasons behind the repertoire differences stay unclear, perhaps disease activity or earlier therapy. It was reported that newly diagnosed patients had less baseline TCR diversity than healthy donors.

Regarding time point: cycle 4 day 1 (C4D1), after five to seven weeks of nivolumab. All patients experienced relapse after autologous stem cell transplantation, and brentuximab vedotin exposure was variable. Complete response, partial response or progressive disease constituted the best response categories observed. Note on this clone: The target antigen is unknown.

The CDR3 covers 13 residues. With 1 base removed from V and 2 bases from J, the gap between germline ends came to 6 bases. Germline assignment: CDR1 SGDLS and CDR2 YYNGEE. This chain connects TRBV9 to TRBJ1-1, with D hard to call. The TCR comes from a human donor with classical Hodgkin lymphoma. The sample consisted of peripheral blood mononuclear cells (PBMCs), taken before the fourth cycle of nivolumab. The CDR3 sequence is CASSVRPNTEAFF. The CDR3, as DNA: TGTGCCAGCAGCGTAAGACCAAACACTGAAGCTTTCTTT.